One sample yielded the 20 T cell receptor beta chains listed below, sequenced in a study of T cell responses to AZD1222 COVID-19 vaccine. Measured with immunoSEQ multiplex PCR; TCRdb has only the in-frame clones, and not every one. In the table there are roughly 150,000 clones, about 89% of which are singletons. The specimen was peripheral blood, collected 28 days after the second AZD1222 dose. Every receptor here comes from an adult who received the AZD1222 COVID-19 vaccine.

As regards this clone: The same CDR3 also results from other DNA sequences found in this sample. This chain joins TRBV20-1 and TRBJ1-5, with D unclear. CDR3 length: 13 residues. The germline V and J ends were trimmed by 3 bases and 4 bases, with 10 bases remaining between them. Germline V gene data show CDR1 as DFQATT and CDR2 as SNEGSKA (reference sequence). CDR3: CSASQGSNQPQHF. The CDR3 DNA follows: TGCAGTGCTAGTCAAGGGTCGAATCAGCCCCAGCATTTT.

This clone was observed once. This chain uses TRBV5-1 with TRBJ2-7; possible D gene TRBD1, 5 bases. Germline assignment: CDR1 SGHRS and CDR2 YFSETQ. V lost 4 bases and J 2 bases, leaving 16 bases between the germline ends. CDR3 size: 15 residues. The CDR3 loop is CASSPGLDTPYEQYF. Written as DNA, the CDR3 is TGCGCCAGCAGCCCGGGCTTGGACACCCCCTACGAGCAGTACTTC.

The rearrangement joins TRBV6-2 or TRBV6-3 to TRBJ2-3, with D uncertain. Trimming cost V 2 bases and J 2 bases, with 11 bases left between them. The V gene's germline CDR1 is MNHEY and CDR2 SVGEGT. The CDR3 sequence is 15 residues long. DNA of the CDR3: TGTGCCAGCAGTTACCGGGCCACCGCCACAGATACGCAGTATTTT. As protein: CASSYRATATDTQYF.

V and J are TRBV10-3 and TRBJ2-7; 10 nucleotides match TRBD2. The CDR3 is 14 residues long. CDR1 ENHRY and CDR2 SYGVKD come from the germline V gene. Trimming removed 10 bases from V and 0 bases from J; junction bases left unmatched: 6. CDR3 nucleotide sequence: TGTGCCACCAGGACTAGCGGAAGCTCCTACGAGCAGTACTTC. As protein: CATRTSGSSYEQYF.

The chain combines TRBV11-2 with TRBJ2-5; unclear D gene. The CDR3 runs 16 residues. With 2 bases removed from V and 3 bases from J, the gap between germline ends came to 16 bases. Germline-derived CDR1 and CDR2 are SGHAT and FQNNGV. The CDR3 loop reads CASSLTRLNLKETQYF. DNA for the CDR3: TGTGCCAGCAGCTTAACGCGACTTAACCTAAAAGAGACCCAGTACTTC. Looking up the rest from reference TRBV11-2 and TRBJ2-5 gives the full variable domain: EAGVAQSPRYKIIEKRQSVAFWCNPISGHATLYWYQQILGQGPKLLIQFQNNGVVDDSQLPKDRFSAERLKGVDSTLKIQPAKLEDSAVYLCASSLTRLNLKETQYFGPGTRLLVL.

This chain links TRBV19 with TRBJ1-2, with D possibly being TRBD1 (5 bases). CDR3 length equals 13 residues. Germline V gene sequence: CDR1 LNHDA, CDR2 SQIVND (reference sequence). Trimming cost V 5 bases and J 4 bases, with 11 bases left between them. The CDR3 sequence is CASSVTEFYGYTF. The CDR3 DNA sequence: TGTGCCAGTAGTGTGACAGAATTCTATGGCTACACCTTC. The entire variable domain, with the rest obtained from reference TRBV19 and TRBJ1-2, is as follows: DGGITQSPKYLFRKEGQNVTLSCEQNLNHDAMYWYRQDPGQGLRLIYYSQIVNDFQKGDIAEGYSVSREKKESFPLTVTSAQKNPTAFYLCASSVTEFYGYTFGSGTRLTVV.

About this clone itself: Additional DNA sequences in this sample encode the identical CDR3. CDR3 bases: TGTGCCAGCAGGACAGGGACTGGAAACACCATATATTTT. Protein sequence: CASRTGTGNTIYF. The chain combines TRBV12-3 or TRBV12-4 with TRBJ1-3; 7 nucleotides match TRBD1. The CDR3 has 13 residues. With 6 bases clipped from V and 2 bases from J, the junction kept 1 base outside the gene matches.

The chain combines TRBV11-2 with TRBJ1-2; 7 bases map to TRBD1. This CDR3 is built from 16 residues. In germline, CDR1 is SGHAT, CDR2 FQNNGV. The trim removed 3 bases at V and 0 bases at J, leaving 7 bases unmatched. The CDR3 sequence: CASSFTRDSSNYGYTF. DNA of the CDR3: TGTGCCAGCAGCTTCACACGGGACAGCTCTAACTATGGCTACACCTTC. The complete variable domain, with remaining parts taken from reference TRBV11-2 and TRBJ1-2, reads EAGVAQSPRYKIIEKRQSVAFWCNPISGHATLYWYQQILGQGPKLLIQFQNNGVVDDSQLPKDRFSAERLKGVDSTLKIQPAKLEDSAVYLCASSFTRDSSNYGYTFGSGTRLTVV.

V and J are TRBV20-1 and TRBJ1-3, with D unclear. The CDR3 sequence is 16 residues long. Trimming pared 3 bases from V and 1 base from J, leaving 16 bases between. From germline, CDR1 is DFQATT and CDR2 SNEGSKA (reference sequence). Here the CDR3 DNA reads TGCAGTGCTAGTTCTCATGGCACGGGGTCTGGAAACACCATATATTTT. Amino acids: CSASSHGTGSGNTIYF.

V is TRBV19 and J is TRBJ1-1; D perhaps matches TRBD1 (5 bases). With 3 bases removed from V and 4 bases from J, the gap between germline ends came to 9 bases. There are 13 residues in the CDR3. Germline-derived CDR1 and CDR2 are LNHDA and SQIVND (reference sequence). The CDR3 DNA reads TGTGCCAGTAGTATCAGGGAGGTCACTGAAGCTTTCTTT. Amino acids: CASSIREVTEAFF. The variable domain in full, completed from reference TRBV19 and TRBJ1-1, reads DGGITQSPKYLFRKEGQNVTLSCEQNLNHDAMYWYRQDPGQGLRLIYYSQIVNDFQKGDIAEGYSVSREKKESFPLTVTSAQKNPTAFYLCASSIREVTEAFFGQGTRLTVV.

V is TRBV2 and J is TRBJ1-2; D ambiguous. Germline loops: CDR1 SNHLY, CDR2 FYNNEI. V lost 5 bases, J lost 4 bases, and 8 bases lay in between. The CDR3 length is 12 residues. The CDR3 DNA reads as TGTGCCAGCAGTCCTATGATCTATGGCTACACCTTC. Residues: CASSPMIYGYTF.

By sample share, this clone is medium-sized. The CDR3 here is CASSLSQGALNTEAFF. For the CDR3, the DNA is TGTGCCAGCAGTTTATCTCAGGGGGCTCTGAACACTGAAGCTTTCTTT. The chain joins TRBV27 to TRBJ1-1, with 8 bases identical to TRBD1. Germline V gene sequence: CDR1 MNHEY, CDR2 SMNVEV (reference sequence). The V and J ends lost 0 bases and 0 bases, in that order; junction bases with no gene match: 3. The CDR3 extends over 16 amino acids.

This clone was observed a handful of times. The gene calls are TRBV11-2 and TRBJ2-7; TRBD2 matches 11 bases. The germline CDR1 and CDR2 sequences are SGHAT and FQNNGV. Trimming took 5 bases from V and 1 from J; bases not matched to a gene: 4. This CDR3 is 15 amino acids long. The DNA of the CDR3 is TGTGCCAGCAGCCCTTTAGCGGGAGGGTCCTACGAGCAGTACTTC. Amino acids: CASSPLAGGSYEQYF.

The chain is built from TRBV19 and TRBJ1-3, with 8 bases that match TRBD1. The CDR3 loop spans 13 amino acids. Germline-derived CDR1 and CDR2 are LNHDA and SQIVND (reference sequence). V shed 5 bases, J shed 7 bases, and the junction held 4 bases outside the gene matches. CDR3 in amino acids: CASSLGTGNTIYF. CDR3 nucleotides: TGTGCCAGTAGTTTGGGGACAGGCAACACCATATATTTT. The variable domain in full, completed from reference TRBV19 and TRBJ1-3, reads DGGITQSPKYLFRKEGQNVTLSCEQNLNHDAMYWYRQDPGQGLRLIYYSQIVNDFQKGDIAEGYSVSREKKESFPLTVTSAQKNPTAFYLCASSLGTGNTIYFGEGSWLTVV.

The chain couples TRBV5-4 to TRBJ2-1; TRBD2 matches 7 bases. Germline V gene lookup returns CDR1 SGHNT and CDR2 YYREEE (reference sequence). J lost 5 bases, V lost 1 base, and 3 bases had no gene match. The CDR3 is 14 amino acids. Here the CDR3 reads CASSLWLADNEQFF. The CDR3 region has the DNA TGTGCCAGCAGCTTGTGGCTAGCGGACAATGAGCAGTTCTTC.

The genes are TRBV7-9 and TRBJ1-4, with D possibly matching TRBD1 (5 bases). This CDR3 is built from 14 residues. Germline lookup yields CDR1 SEHNR and CDR2 FQNEAQ (reference sequence). Trimming removed 5 bases from V and 8 bases from J, with 15 bases in between. The CDR3: CASSPSQGTEKLFF. CDR3 DNA: TGTGCCAGCAGCCCAAGCCAGGGAACGGAAAAACTGTTTTTT.

The chain carries TRBV3-1 (or the pseudogene TRBV3-2) and TRBJ2-5; D not resolved. V dropped 4 bases and J dropped 0 bases, with 3 bases sitting between them. This CDR3 comprises 12 residues. Germline CDR1 reads LGHDT; CDR2 reads YNNKEL (reference sequence). CDR3 nucleotides: TGTGCCAGCAGCCCTTACCAAGAGACCCAGTACTTC. As protein: CASSPYQETQYF.

The chain couples TRBV9 to TRBJ2-5, with a tentative D call TRBD1 (6 bases). The V end was cut by 1 base, the J end by 5 bases, with 12 bases between. Germline loops: CDR1 SGDLS, CDR2 YYNGEE. The CDR3 covers 14 residues. The CDR3 is CASSVWDTGETQYF. The DNA for the CDR3 is TGTGCCAGCAGCGTATGGGACACGGGGGAGACCCAGTACTTC.

In DNA, the CDR3 is TGTGCCAGCAGTGATGTTGGCTCTGGAAACACCATATATTTT. Translation gives CASSDVGSGNTIYF. This chain joins TRBV2 and TRBJ1-3; D unclear. This CDR3 is 14 amino acids long. Trimming removed 3 bases at V and 0 bases at J, with 6 bases between. The germline V gene has CDR1 SNHLY and CDR2 FYNNEI.

The chain is built from TRBV2 and TRBJ1-3; D may be TRBD1 (5 bases). The germline V gene has CDR1 SNHLY and CDR2 FYNNEI. Trimming pared 6 bases from V and 4 bases from J, leaving 19 bases between. The CDR3 runs to 16 residues. CDR3 sequence (DNA): TGTGCCAGCAGAGCCGTTGAGGGGTTGGGAGGAAACACCATATATTTT. Translation gives CASRAVEGLGGNTIYF.